This T cell receptor (beta chain) was observed in a study of T cells in Graves' hyperthyroidism and ophthalmopathy. This clonotype was counted between two and nine times. There were TCR beta CDR3 regions amplified from RNA transcripts. The TCR CDR3 was amplified in a first-round RT-PCR using the HTBI primer set. One entry per CDR3 protein, called by TCRdb with MiXCR from the multiplex PCR reads. The data hold more than 650,000 distinct CDR3 sequences, with 14% observed a single time. The ends were cut back, 0 bases at V and 7 bases at J, with 11 bases in the middle. CDR1 SGHDT and CDR2 YYEEEE come from the germline V gene. The CDR3 extends over 14 amino acids.

This TCR was sampled from a woman aged 18-29 years with Graves' hyperthyroidism. The sample taken for sequencing was blood. V is TRBV5-6 and J is TRBJ2-4; tentative D call: TRBD1 (5 bases). CDR3: CASSLEAGWNIQYF. The CDR3 bases are TGTGCCAGCAGCTTGGAGGCAGGGTGGAACATTCAGTACTTC.